Listed below are T cell receptor beta chains from one sample, sequenced in a study of blood T cell repertoires in COVID-19. Assay used: immunoSEQ multiplex PCR; TCRdb lists only in-frame clones, some missing. This sample yields roughly 290,000 clones, of which about 85% are seen a single time; approximately 0.94% belongs to the top ten. The specimen was peripheral blood. The receptors here all came from a human donor with COVID-19, enrolled during active disease. The donor label of this sample is uncertain. CDR3s include the opening cysteine and the closing phenylalanine or tryptophan. A D gene is named only where the DNA matches it firmly. Clone size is given for some rows only: seen once, a few or many times, or a class if the clone is expanded.

d_gene,j_gene,v_gene,abundance,CDR3nt,CDR3aa
-,TRBJ2-7,TRBV7-3,-,TGTGCCAGCAGCTTATCCCGGGGTAACGAGCAGTACTTC,CASSLSRGNEQYF
TRBD1,TRBJ1-2,TRBV7-9,-,TGTGCCAGCAGCTTCGGACAGGGAGGTGACAATGGCTACACCTTC,CASSFGQGGDNGYTF
-,TRBJ1-2,TRBV5-1,-,TGCGCCAGCAGCTTGGTAGGCGGGAGCTATGGCTACACCTTC,CASSLVGGSYGYTF
-,TRBJ2-1,TRBV20-1,once,TGCAGTGCTAGTCTCTCGCAGGCAGGGGAGCAGTTCTTC,CSASLSQAGEQFF
-,TRBJ1-5,TRBV9,few,TGTGCCAGCAGCGTAGCACCAGGGAGGGTCCCGCATTTT,CASSVAPGRVPHF
TRBD1,TRBJ1-5,TRBV18,-,TGTGCCAGCTCACCAATAGGACAGGGCGATCAGCCCCAGCATTTT,CASSPIGQGDQPQHF
-,TRBJ2-2,TRBV2,-,TGTGCCAGCAGTGTGGATCGGGAGAACACCGGGGAGCTGTTTTTT,CASSVDRENTGELFF
-,TRBJ1-5,TRBV30,-,TGTGCCCTACAGGCGGATAGCAATCAGCCCCAGCATTTT,CALQADSNQPQHF
TRBD1,TRBJ1-2,TRBV20-1,-,TGCAGTGCTAGTCGGCAGGGGGCGGCAAGGGATGGCTACACCTTC,CSASRQGAARDGYTF
-,TRBJ1-1,TRBV24-1,-,TGTGCCACCAGTGATCCAGACAGAGAAGCTTTCTTT,CATSDPDREAFF
-,TRBJ2-3,TRBV2,-,TGTGCCAGCACCGCGATGCGGTCTAGCACAGATACGCAGTATTTT,CASTAMRSSTDTQYF
TRBD1,TRBJ1-1,TRBV12-3/TRBV12-4,-,TGTGCCAGCAGTCCGGGACAGTTCACTGAAGCTTTCTTT,CASSPGQFTEAFF
-,TRBJ2-7,TRBV10-1,few,TGCGCCAGCAGTGAGTCAGGCAAGGAGTCCGGCGAGCAGTACTTC,CASSESGKESGEQYF
-,TRBJ2-5,TRBV5-5,-,TGTGCCAGCAGCTTCCCTACAGTGGGAGAGACCCAGTACTTC,CASSFPTVGETQYF
TRBD1,TRBJ1-1,TRBV28,-,TGTGCCAGCCTGACAGGGGGCGCTGGGAGGAGAGCTTTCTTT,CASLTGGAGRRAFF
-,TRBJ1-5,TRBV7-8,-,TGTGCCAGCAGCTTAGCGCGCCTCACCCCCAATCAGCCCCAGCATTTT,CASSLARLTPNQPQHF
-,TRBJ1-1,TRBV30,-,TGTGCCAGCCGACATGTCCTGAACACTGAAGCTTTCTTT,CASRHVLNTEAFF
-,TRBJ2-2,TRBV2,few,TGTGCCAGCAGTGAACAACAGCTGAACACCGGGGAGCTGTTTTTT,CASSEQQLNTGELFF
-,TRBJ1-4,TRBV5-1,once,TGCGCCAGTCAGAGGGACATTAATGAAAAACTGTTTTTT,CASQRDINEKLFF
TRBD1,TRBJ1-1,TRBV5-1,-,TGCGCCAGCAGCTTCGCCACAGGGGGCTCCACTGAAGCTTTCTTT,CASSFATGGSTEAFF
TRBD2,TRBJ2-1,TRBV9,-,TGTGCCAGCAGCGTAGACGGGAGGCGGGACAATGAGCAGTTCTTC,CASSVDGRRDNEQFF
TRBD1,TRBJ1-5,TRBV30,-,TGTGCCTGGAGGGACAGGGGCGGACAGCCCCAGCATTTT,CAWRDRGGQPQHF
-,TRBJ1-5,TRBV13,once,TGTGCCAGCAGCACCAGGGGTCAGCCCCAGCATTTT,CASSTRGQPQHF
-,TRBJ1-5,TRBV28,-,TGTGCCAGCAGTTTCCCACCGACAGTTAGCAATCAGCCCCAGCATTTT,CASSFPPTVSNQPQHF
TRBD2,TRBJ2-5,TRBV20-1,-,TGCAGTGCTAGTCCCCCCCGGCTAGCGGGAGCAGAGACCCAGTACTTC,CSASPPRLAGAETQYF
-,TRBJ1-1,TRBV7-9,few,TGTGCCAGCAGCTTAATACAGCAGAACACTGAAGCTTTCTTT,CASSLIQQNTEAFF
TRBD1,TRBJ1-6,TRBV27,-,TGTGCCAGCAGTTTAAACAGACAGGGGGGGGATTCACCCCTCCACTTT,CASSLNRQGGDSPLHF
TRBD2,TRBJ2-7,TRBV12-3/TRBV12-4,-,TGTGCCAGCAGCGCGGGGGGCTACGAGCAGTACTTC,CASSAGGYEQYF
-,TRBJ2-7,TRBV18,-,TGTGCCAGCTCCCCCGGGGGGCGCCGAGCCGAGCAGTACTTC,CASSPGGRRAEQYF
-,TRBJ2-6,TRBV19,-,TGTGCCAGTAGTATTTTCTCCTCCTCTGGGGCCAACGTCCTGACTTTC,CASSIFSSSGANVLTF
-,TRBJ1-2,TRBV12-3/TRBV12-4,-,TGTGCCAGCAGTGAACGGAGACAGGATGGCTACACCTTC,CASSERRQDGYTF
-,TRBJ1-3,TRBV9,-,TGTGCCAGCAGCGTAAATACAGACGGAAACACCATATATTTT,CASSVNTDGNTIYF
TRBD1,TRBJ1-1,TRBV30,-,TGTGCCTACGGGCAGGGGGTAACTGAAGCTTTCTTT,CAYGQGVTEAFF
-,TRBJ1-2,TRBV11-2,-,TGTGCCAGCAGCTTAGATCGGTCATCTAACTATGGCTACACCTTC,CASSLDRSSNYGYTF
TRBD1,TRBJ1-5,TRBV19,-,TGTGCCAGTAGTATCCTCCAGGGGGGCGGCAATCAGCCCCAGCATTTT,CASSILQGGGNQPQHF
TRBD2,TRBJ2-1,TRBV24-1,-,TGTGCCACCAGTGATTTGGCTAGCGGGAGCAATGAGCAGTTCTTC,CATSDLASGSNEQFF
-,TRBJ1-5,TRBV12-5,-,TGTGCTAGTGGGTTCACAGGGAACCAGCCCCAGCATTTT,CASGFTGNQPQHF
TRBD2,TRBJ2-7,TRBV12-3/TRBV12-4,-,TGTGCCAGCTCGGGGACTAGGGGCTACGAGCAGTACTTC,CASSGTRGYEQYF
TRBD2,TRBJ2-3,TRBV4-1,once,TGCGCCAGCAGCCAAGAGGGGGTAGCGGGTTTTGGAGATACGCAGTATTTT,CASSQEGVAGFGDTQYF
TRBD2,TRBJ2-1,TRBV27,-,TGTGCCTCTTACCTTTCAGGGACTAGCCTTTACAATGAGCAGTTCTTC,CASYLSGTSLYNEQFF
-,TRBJ2-3,TRBV12-5,few,TGTGCTAGTGGTCCATCGGGACTCGCGGCTGGCGATACGCAGTATTTT,CASGPSGLAAGDTQYF
TRBD1,TRBJ1-1,TRBV27,-,TGTGCCAGCAGTTCGGTGCAGGGGGCCTTGACTGAAGCTTTCTTT,CASSSVQGALTEAFF
-,TRBJ1-4,TRBV5-1,-,TGCGCCAGCAAAATAGGGAGTAATGAAAAACTGTTTTTT,CASKIGSNEKLFF
-,TRBJ1-4,TRBV7-9,-,TGTGCCAGCAGCTTGGACGGCAACAGGAATGAAAAACTGTTTTTT,CASSLDGNRNEKLFF
TRBD1,TRBJ1-5,TRBV19,few,TGTGCCAGTAGCCCAGACAGGGAAGGGCCCCAGCATTTT,CASSPDREGPQHF
TRBD1,TRBJ2-7,TRBV7-3,-,TGTGCCAGCAGCCTTGGGACAGGGGTGCTCTACGAGCAGTACTTC,CASSLGTGVLYEQYF
-,TRBJ1-5,TRBV6-5,-,TGTGCCAGCGGGACGGACTATAGCAATCAGCCCCAGCATTTT,CASGTDYSNQPQHF
TRBD2,TRBJ2-7,TRBV11-2,once,TGTGCCAGCAGTAAGGGGACTAGCGGAGGCTCCGAGCAGTACTTC,CASSKGTSGGSEQYF
TRBD1,TRBJ1-6,TRBV5-1,once,TGCGCCAGCAGCTTAAACAGGGGGGATAGAAATTCACCCCTCCACTTT,CASSLNRGDRNSPLHF
-,TRBJ1-2,TRBV29-1,-,TGCAGTAGCCTCGGGGTGGCCTATGGCTACACCTTC,CSSLGVAYGYTF
-,TRBJ2-1,TRBV6-4,-,TGTGCCAGCAGTGTTACAGGGAGCTCCTACAATGAGCAGTTCTTC,CASSVTGSSYNEQFF
-,TRBJ1-2,TRBV2,-,TGTGCCAGCAGCGTTAACTATGGCTACACCTTC,CASSVNYGYTF
-,TRBJ2-2,TRBV30,once,TGTGCCGGAGGGAAGGCGGGCGGTACCGGGGAGCTGTTTTTT,CAGGKAGGTGELFF
TRBD1,TRBJ2-5,TRBV5-1,-,TGCGCCAGCAGCTTACAGGGGGCTGGGGAGACCCAGTACTTC,CASSLQGAGETQYF
TRBD1,TRBJ1-6,TRBV10-2,once,TGCGCCAGCAGTGAGTCGACGGACAGGGGTAATTCACCCCTCCACTTT,CASSESTDRGNSPLHF
-,TRBJ2-1,TRBV9,few,TGTGCCAGCAGCGGGAGAACCTACAATGAGCAGTTCTTC,CASSGRTYNEQFF
TRBD1,TRBJ2-2,TRBV5-1,-,TGCGCCAGCAGCCCCCCGGGACAGGGTAGCACCGGGGAGCTGTTTTTT,CASSPPGQGSTGELFF
-,TRBJ1-6,TRBV3-1/TRBV3-2,-,TGTGCCAGCAGCCGCCGACAGGCTAACTCCTATAATTCACCCCTCCACTTT,CASSRRQANSYNSPLHF
-,TRBJ1-2,TRBV7-9,-,TGTGCCAGCAGCCCAGTAGTGGACAGCTATGGCTACACCTTC,CASSPVVDSYGYTF
TRBD1,TRBJ1-2,TRBV7-9,few,TGTGCCAGCAGCTTAGCGCTTGGGACAGGGGATAACTATGGCTACACCTTC,CASSLALGTGDNYGYTF